The 10 T cell receptor beta chains below were found in one sample sequenced in a study of regulatory T cells in long-lasting Graves disease. Noted time point: newly diagnosed GD, antithyroid drugs for less than 3 months. The TCR library was made from RNA that had been extracted from PBMCs in TRIzol. The authors built TCR beta libraries using iRepertoire HTBI primers and Arm-PCR of CDR3 regions. TCRdb used MiXCR to reprocess the multiplex PCR reads, holding one entry per CDR3 protein. The table records about 420,000 distinct CDR3 sequences, 15% to 20% of them present only once. These data were also reused for a study on T cells in Graves' hyperthyroidism and ophthalmopathy.

Material: peripheral blood mononuclear cells (PBMCs), obtained at new diagnosis, from a patient treated with antithyroid drugs. These receptors were taken from a woman under 30 with Graves disease.

This clonotype was counted between two and nine times. The rearrangement joins TRBV12-3 or TRBV12-4 to TRBJ2-2; TRBD1 agrees at 8 bases. V shed 6 bases, J shed 7 bases, and the junction held 7 bases outside the gene matches. The CDR3 consists of 14 residues. The CDR3 here is CASSTTGGYGELFF. As DNA, the CDR3 is TGTGCCAGCAGCACTACAGGGGGTTACGGGGAGCTGTTTTTT.

This clonotype has a count of ten or more. The J gene is TRBJ2-2, the V gene TRBV7-2, with D tentatively TRBD1 or TRBD2 (5 bases each). V lost 5 bases to trimming and J lost 8 bases, with 15 bases between them. This CDR3 region has 14 residues. CDR1 and CDR2 (germline): SGHTA, FQGNSA. In DNA form, the CDR3 reads TGTGCCAGCAGCCCGCAAATGGGGGTGGGGGAGCTGTTTTTT. Its translation is CASSPQMGVGELFF. Supplemented by reference TRBV7-2 and TRBJ2-2, the full variable domain reads GAGVSQSPSNKVTEKGKDVELRCDPISGHTALYWYRQSLGQGLEFLIYFQGNSAPDKSGLPSDRFSAERTGGSVSTLTIQRTQQEDSAVYLCASSPQMGVGELFFGEGSRLTVL.

The table lists this clonotype with many counts. This chain's CDR3 is CASSLPLAGAYNEQFF. CDR3 nucleotide sequence: TGTGCCAGCTCACTCCCACTAGCGGGGGCTTACAATGAGCAGTTCTTC. The chain uses TRBV18 and TRBJ2-1; 11 nucleotides line up with TRBD2. The CDR3 has 16 residues. Germline V gene data show CDR1 as KGHSH and CDR2 as LQKENI. Trimming took 4 bases from V and 4 from J; bases not matched to a gene: 6.

The chain is built from TRBV9 and TRBJ2-3, with D hard to call. CDR3 length equals 15 residues. Germline assignment: CDR1 SGDLS and CDR2 YYNGEE. The germline V and J ends were trimmed by 0 bases and 2 bases, with 10 bases remaining between them. In nucleotides, the CDR3 is TGTGCCAGCAGCGTAGATTCCCGGACCACAGATACGCAGTATTTT. This translates into CASSVDSRTTDTQYF.

There are many counts of this clonotype. The rearrangement joins TRBV28 to TRBJ2-1; 13 bases align to TRBD2. CDR3 length: 15 amino acids. V lost 5 bases and J lost 16; bases outside the gene matches: 14. The germline V gene has CDR1 MDHEN and CDR2 SYDVKM. The CDR3 loop reads CASSKATSGRQFYFF. The CDR3, as DNA: TGTGCCAGCAGTAAAGCGACTAGCGGGAGGCAATTTTATTTCTTC.

This clonotype was detected ten times or more. This chain connects TRBV6-1 to TRBJ1-5; 9 bases are a match to TRBD1. The germline CDR1 and CDR2 sequences are MNHNS and SASEGT. The CDR3 spans 15 residues. J lost 6 bases, V lost 6 bases, and 9 bases had no gene match. The CDR3 region is CASSSGQGRVQPQHF. For the CDR3, the DNA is TGTGCCAGCAGCAGCGGACAGGGGCGCGTTCAGCCCCAGCATTTT.

The genes are TRBV10-2 and TRBJ2-7; D is unresolved. The V end lost 2 bases, the J end lost 0 bases, and 11 bases lay between the germline ends. Germline values: CDR1 WSHSY, CDR2 SAAADI. CDR3 length: 15 residues. The CDR3 nucleotides are TGCGCCAGCAGTGAGCTCGATAGGAGCTCCTACGAGCAGTACTTC. Protein product: CASSELDRSSYEQYF.

This clonotype was detected only a few times. V gene TRBV5-1 combines with J gene TRBJ2-7; possibly TRBD1 for D (6 bases). Trimming took 4 bases from V and 5 from J, leaving 19 bases between them. CDR3 length: 15 amino acids. The germline gives CDR1 SGHRS, CDR2 YFSETQ. CDR3 nucleotides: TGCGCCAGCAGCGAGGGAACTACAGGGATCGACGAGCAGTACTTC. Translated: CASSEGTTGIDEQYF.

This clonotype was seen a few times. The chain is built from TRBV5-1 and TRBJ2-7, with 11 bases that match TRBD1. There are 15 residues in the CDR3. CDR1 is SGHRS, CDR2 YFSETQ, per germline. With 4 bases clipped from V and 6 bases from J, the junction kept 9 bases outside the gene matches. CDR3 sequence: CASSRRDRGAGEQYF. The CDR3 DNA reads as TGCGCCAGCAGCCGCCGGGACAGGGGGGCCGGCGAGCAGTACTTC.

This clonotype showed up many times. The J gene is TRBJ1-1, the V gene TRBV28; the match to TRBD1 covers 10 bases. This CDR3 has 18 residues. The junction had 9 bases not matched to a gene; V was cut back by 1 base and J by 1 base. Per germline, CDR1 MDHEN and CDR2 SYDVKM. Written as DNA, the CDR3 is TGTGCCAGCAGTTTATTTCGACAGGGGGCAGGGTGGAACACTGAAGCTTTCTTT. Translation gives CASSLFRQGAGWNTEAFF.